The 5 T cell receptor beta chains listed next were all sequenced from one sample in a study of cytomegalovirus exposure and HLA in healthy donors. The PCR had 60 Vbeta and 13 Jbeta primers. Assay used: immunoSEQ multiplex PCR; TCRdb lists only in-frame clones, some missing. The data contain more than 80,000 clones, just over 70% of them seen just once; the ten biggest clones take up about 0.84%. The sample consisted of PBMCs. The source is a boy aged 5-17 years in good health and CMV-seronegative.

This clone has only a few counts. The CDR3 DNA reads as TGTGCCAGCACCTCCGGGGGGGGCTACACCTTC. This encodes CASTSGGGYTF. The chain is built from TRBV28 and TRBJ1-2, with a weak D call TRBD1 (5 bases). Germline V gene lookup returns CDR1 MDHEN and CDR2 SYDVKM. The V end was cut by 7 bases, the J end by 8 bases, with 11 bases between. The CDR3 has 11 residues.

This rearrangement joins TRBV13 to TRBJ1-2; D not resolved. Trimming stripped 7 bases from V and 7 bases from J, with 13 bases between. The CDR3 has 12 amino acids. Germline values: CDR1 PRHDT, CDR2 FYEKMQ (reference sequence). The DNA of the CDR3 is TGTGCCAGCATAGGCCCGTCGGGTGGCTACACCTTC. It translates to CASIGPSGGYTF.

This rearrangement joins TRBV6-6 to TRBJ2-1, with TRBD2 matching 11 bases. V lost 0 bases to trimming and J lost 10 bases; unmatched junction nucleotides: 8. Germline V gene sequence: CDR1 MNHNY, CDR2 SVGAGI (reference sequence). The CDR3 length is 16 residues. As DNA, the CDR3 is TGTGCCAGCAGTTACTCGCTAGCGGGAGGTTCAGGGGAGCAGTTCTTC. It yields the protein CASSYSLAGGSGEQFF.

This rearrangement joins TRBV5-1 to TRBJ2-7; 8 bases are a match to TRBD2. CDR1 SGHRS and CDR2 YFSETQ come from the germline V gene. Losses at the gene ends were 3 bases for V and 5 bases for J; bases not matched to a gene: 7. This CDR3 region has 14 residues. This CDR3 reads CASSSAGGVNEQYF. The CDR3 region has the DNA TGCGCCAGCAGCTCCGCCGGGGGGGTCAACGAGCAGTACTTC.

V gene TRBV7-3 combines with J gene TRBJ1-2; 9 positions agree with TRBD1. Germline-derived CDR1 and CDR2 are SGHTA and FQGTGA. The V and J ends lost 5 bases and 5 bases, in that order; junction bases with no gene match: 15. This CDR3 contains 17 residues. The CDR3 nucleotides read TGTGCCAGCAGCCCAGATCCACAGGGGGCATCTTTTTATGGCTACACCTTC. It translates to CASSPDPQGASFYGYTF. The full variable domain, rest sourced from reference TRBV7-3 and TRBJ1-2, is GAGVSQTPSNKVTEKGKYVELRCDPISGHTALYWYRQSLGQGPEFLIYFQGTGAADDSGLPNDRFFAVRPEGSVSTLKIQRTERGDSAVYLCASSPDPQGASFYGYTFGSGTRLTVV.